Each of the 18 T cell receptor beta chains below was sequenced from the same sample in a study of blood T cell repertoires in COVID-19. TCRdb's table, derived via immunoSEQ multiplex PCR, lists solely in-frame clones and lacks some. This table has approximately 210,000 clones, around four fifths appearing once. Sequenced: peripheral blood. Every receptor here comes from a man aged 60 to 69 with COVID-19, enrolled during active disease.

The CDR3 sequence: CASSPWDTNNSPLHF. CDR3 DNA sequence: TGTGCCAGCAGCCCCTGGGACACGAATAATTCACCCCTCCACTTT. The genes are TRBV21-1 and TRBJ1-6; the table's D call, TRBD1, has no DNA check behind it. TRBV21-1 is an annotated pseudogene. The CDR3 consists of 15 residues.

This clone was seen just once. The chain couples TRBV7-3 to TRBJ2-1; maybe TRBD2 (6 bases). The CDR3 is 15 amino acids. With 5 bases removed from V and 6 bases from J, the gap between germline ends came to 17 bases. Germline CDR1 is SGHTA and CDR2 is FQGTGA. For the CDR3, the DNA is TGTGCCAGCAGCCCGAGCGAGCGGGCCTCCAATGAGCAGTTCTTC. This codes for CASSPSERASNEQFF.

V and J are TRBV19 and TRBJ1-6; perhaps TRBD1 as D (5 bases). CDR3 size: 14 residues. V gave up 6 bases and J gave up 7 bases, with 13 bases separating them. Per the germline V gene, CDR1 is LNHDA and CDR2 is SQIVND (reference sequence). CDR3 sequence (DNA): TGTGCCAGTAGGGCGGGACCGATGAATTCACCCCTCCACTTT. This sequence encodes CASRAGPMNSPLHF.

This clone was recorded once. This chain uses TRBV5-4 with TRBJ2-1, with a weak D call TRBD1 (6 bases). Per germline, CDR1 SGHNT and CDR2 YYREEE (reference sequence). The CDR3 has 15 residues. The V end lost 5 bases, the J end lost 0 bases, and 12 bases lay between the germline ends. Here the CDR3 reads CASSLGQTSYNEQFF. DNA for the CDR3: TGTGCCAGCAGTCTTGGACAGACCTCCTACAATGAGCAGTTCTTC. Together with reference TRBV5-4 and TRBJ2-1, the CDR3 gives the full variable domain: ETGVTQSPTHLIKTRGQQVTLRCSSQSGHNTVSWYQQALGQGPQFIFQYYREEENGRGNFPPRFSGLQFPNYSSELNVNALELDDSALYLCASSLGQTSYNEQFFGPGTRLTVL.

The chain is built from TRBV18 and TRBJ1-1; D is uncertain. Germline V gene lookup returns CDR1 KGHSH and CDR2 LQKENI. V was pared by 6 bases and J by 3 bases, with 14 bases between. This CDR3 region has 14 residues. The CDR3 DNA reads as TGTGCCAGCTCCCAACTACCCCGGGACACTGAAGCTTTCTTT. Its translation is CASSQLPRDTEAFF.

This clone showed up just a few times. This chain links TRBV19 with TRBJ1-5; a possible D gene is TRBD1 (5 bases). Between the trimmed V and J ends, which lost 3 bases and 4 bases, there was a span of 13 bases. The CDR3 covers 15 residues. Germline CDR1 and CDR2: LNHDA and SQIVND (reference sequence). In nucleotides, the CDR3 is TGTGCCAGTAGTATCACAGGTGGCAGGAATCAGCCCCAGCATTTT. This translates into CASSITGGRNQPQHF.

This clone showed up just a few times. The genes are TRBV18 and TRBJ2-3, with 11 bases lining up with TRBD2. The V and J ends lost 6 bases and 5 bases, in that order; junction bases with no gene match: 7. The CDR3 length is 15 residues. Germline V gene lookup returns CDR1 KGHSH and CDR2 LQKENI. The CDR3 region has the DNA TGTGCCAGCTCGTCCGGGACTAGCGGCGTAGATACGCAGTATTTT. Protein sequence: CASSSGTSGVDTQYF.

The chain uses TRBV9 and TRBJ2-1, with 7 positions matching TRBD2. Germline values: CDR1 SGDLS, CDR2 YYNGEE. The CDR3 is made up of 15 amino acids. V trimming: 4 bases; J trimming: 7 bases; junction bases outside the gene matches: 11. Here the CDR3 reads CASSPGLVGWNEQFF. CDR3 sequence (DNA): TGTGCCAGCAGCCCTGGACTAGTGGGGTGGAATGAGCAGTTCTTC. The full variable domain, rest sourced from reference TRBV9 and TRBJ2-1, is DSGVTQTPKHLITATGQRVTLRCSPRSGDLSVYWYQQSLDQGLQFLIQYYNGEERAKGNILERFSAQQFPDLHSELNLSSLELGDSALYFCASSPGLVGWNEQFFGPGTRLTVL.

The V gene is TRBV2, the J gene TRBJ1-1; TRBD1 matches 8 bases. The CDR3 consists of 14 residues. Per germline, CDR1 SNHLY and CDR2 FYNNEI. Trimming at V came to 6 bases and at J to 1 base, leaving 4 bases not matched to a gene. CDR3 nucleotides: TGTGCCAGCAGACTGACAGGGGAGAACACTGAAGCTTTCTTT. Its translation is CASRLTGENTEAFF.

This clone was counted once. The chain is built from TRBV3-1 (or the pseudogene TRBV3-2) and TRBJ1-1; no clear D. V gave up 2 bases and J gave up 4 bases, with 5 bases separating them. CDR1 is LGHDT, CDR2 YNNKEL, per germline (reference sequence). This CDR3 has 12 amino acids. The CDR3 loop reads CASSQRVTEAFF. CDR3 nucleotide sequence: TGTGCCAGCAGCCAACGGGTCACTGAAGCTTTCTTT.

The chain is built from TRBV18 and TRBJ2-1, with a weak D call TRBD1 (6 bases). The CDR3 consists of 16 residues. Trimming stripped 0 bases from V and 7 bases from J, with 16 bases between. CDR1 KGHSH and CDR2 LQKENI come from the germline V gene. The chain's CDR3 is CASSPPSRGVLNEQFF. CDR3 in DNA: TGTGCCAGCTCACCACCTTCCAGGGGAGTTTTGAATGAGCAGTTCTTC.

About this clone itself: The sample holds other DNA sequences that translate to the same CDR3. V usage is TRBV18 and J usage is TRBJ1-4; 9 bases map to TRBD1. Looked up from germline, CDR1 is KGHSH and CDR2 is LQKENI. V lost 0 bases and J lost 8; bases outside the gene matches: 4. The CDR3 length is 15 residues. In nucleotides, the CDR3 is TGTGCCAGCTCACCACCGGGACAGGGAGGGGAAAAACTGTTTTTT. Protein: CASSPPGQGGEKLFF.

V usage is TRBV19 and J usage is TRBJ1-2; D is perhaps TRBD1 (5 bases). CDR3 length equals 15 residues. V lost 4 bases and J lost 3, with 15 bases in between. CDR1 is LNHDA and CDR2 is SQIVND in the germline V gene (reference sequence). The CDR3 loop reads CASSNYRQSDYGYTF. The CDR3 DNA follows: TGTGCCAGTAGTAACTACCGACAGAGCGACTATGGCTACACCTTC.

This clone was detected only once. The chain is built from TRBV6-5 and TRBJ1-2; unclear D gene. CDR1 is MNHEY, CDR2 SVGAGI, per germline. The ends were cut back, 1 base at V and 1 base at J, with 10 bases in the middle. This CDR3 is 15 amino acids long. CDR3 DNA sequence: TGTGCCAGCAGTTACTTCCCAGATCTTAACTATGGCTACACCTTC. Amino acids: CASSYFPDLNYGYTF.

The CDR3 nucleotides read TGTGCCGCCCCCCAGGGACAGGGGAATTCACCCCTCCACTTT. This sequence encodes CAAPQGQGNSPLHF. J is TRBJ1-6 and V is TRBV2, with 10 bases fitting TRBD1. The CDR3 runs 14 residues. The germline V gene encodes CDR1 SNHLY and CDR2 FYNNEI. The V gene end was trimmed by 11 bases and the J gene end by 7 bases; junction bases not matched to a gene: 8. Full variable domain (missing parts from reference TRBV2 and TRBJ1-6): EPEVTQTPSHQVTQMGQEVILRCVPISNHLYFYWYRQILGQKVEFLVSFYNNEISEKSEIFDDQFSVERPDGSNFTLKIRSTKLEDSAMYFCAAPQGQGNSPLHFGNGTRLTVT.

The chain combines TRBV6-6 with TRBJ2-3; tentative D call: TRBD1 (5 bases). Per germline, CDR1 MNHNY and CDR2 SVGAGI (reference sequence). Trimming pared 6 bases from V and 9 bases from J, leaving 10 bases between. The CDR3 loop spans 11 amino acids. DNA of the CDR3: TGTGCCAGCAGAGAACGACAGACGCAGTATTTT. This encodes CASRERQTQYF.

The chain couples TRBV7-2 to TRBJ2-7, with D unclear. This CDR3 region has 13 residues. The V end was cut by 2 bases, the J end by 1 base, with 6 bases between. CDR1 is SGHTA and CDR2 is FQGNSA in the germline V gene. CDR3 sequence reads: CASSLQKSYEQYF. The CDR3 bases are TGTGCCAGCAGCTTACAGAAATCCTACGAGCAGTACTTC.

The genes are TRBV11-2 and TRBJ1-1, with D maybe TRBD1 (5 bases). Trimming took 2 bases from V and 7 from J, leaving 8 bases between them. CDR3 length: 12 amino acids. CDR1 is SGHAT and CDR2 is FQNNGV in the germline V gene. The CDR3 spells CASSLRTFEAFF. Written as DNA, the CDR3 is TGTGCCAGCAGCTTAAGGACATTTGAAGCTTTCTTT.